Detailed here is one T cell receptor beta chain. CD45RO-negative, CCR7-positively selected cells formed the naive CD8 fraction, excluding terminally differentiated effector memory CD45RA+ cells. Trimming removed 3 bases from V and 1 base from J, with 15 bases in between. The germline V gene has CDR1 SEHNR and CDR2 FQNEAQ (reference sequence). This CDR3 has 16 residues. This entry belongs to a study of shared clonotypes between healthy human individuals. Assay: immunoSEQ multiplex PCR; the TCRdb copy retains only in-frame clones and omits some. Among roughly 2,000,000 clones listed, 90% to 95% were seen once.

The clonotype originates from a man younger than 30 in good health. Some clones in this sample may be carry-over from other donors' samples. The gene calls are TRBV7-9 and TRBJ2-5, with D possibly being TRBD1 or TRBD2 (5 bases each). The specimen sequenced was naive CD8+ T cells from PBMCs. CDR3 loop: CASSFPRGLFQETQYF. CDR3 bases: TGTGCCAGCAGCTTCCCCCGGGGCCTCTTCCAAGAGACCCAGTACTTC.